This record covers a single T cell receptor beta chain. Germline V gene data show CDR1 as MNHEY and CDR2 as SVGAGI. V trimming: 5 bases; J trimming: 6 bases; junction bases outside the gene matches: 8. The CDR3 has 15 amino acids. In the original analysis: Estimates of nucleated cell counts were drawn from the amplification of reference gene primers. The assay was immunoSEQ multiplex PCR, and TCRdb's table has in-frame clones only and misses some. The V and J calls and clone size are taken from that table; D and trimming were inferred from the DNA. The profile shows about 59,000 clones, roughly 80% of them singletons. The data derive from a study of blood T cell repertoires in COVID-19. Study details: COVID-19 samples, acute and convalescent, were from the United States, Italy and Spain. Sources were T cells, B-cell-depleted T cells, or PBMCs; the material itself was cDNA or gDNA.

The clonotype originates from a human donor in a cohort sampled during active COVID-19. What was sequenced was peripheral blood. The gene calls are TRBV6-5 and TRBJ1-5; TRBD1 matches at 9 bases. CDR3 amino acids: CASSQTGTGPQPQHF. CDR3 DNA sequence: TGTGCCAGCAGTCAAACCGGGACAGGGCCTCAGCCCCAGCATTTT.